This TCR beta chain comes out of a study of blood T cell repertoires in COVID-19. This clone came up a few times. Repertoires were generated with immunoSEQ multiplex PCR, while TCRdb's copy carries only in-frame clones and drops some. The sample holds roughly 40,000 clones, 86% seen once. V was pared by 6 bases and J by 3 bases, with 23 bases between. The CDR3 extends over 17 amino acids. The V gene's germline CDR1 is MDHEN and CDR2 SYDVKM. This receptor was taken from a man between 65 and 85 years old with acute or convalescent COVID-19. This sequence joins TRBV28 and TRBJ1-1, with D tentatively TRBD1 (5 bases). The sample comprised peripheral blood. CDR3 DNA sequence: TGTGCCAGCAGGCATAATACTGGGGACTCCTCAGACACTGAAGCTTTCTTT. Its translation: CASRHNTGDSSDTEAFF.